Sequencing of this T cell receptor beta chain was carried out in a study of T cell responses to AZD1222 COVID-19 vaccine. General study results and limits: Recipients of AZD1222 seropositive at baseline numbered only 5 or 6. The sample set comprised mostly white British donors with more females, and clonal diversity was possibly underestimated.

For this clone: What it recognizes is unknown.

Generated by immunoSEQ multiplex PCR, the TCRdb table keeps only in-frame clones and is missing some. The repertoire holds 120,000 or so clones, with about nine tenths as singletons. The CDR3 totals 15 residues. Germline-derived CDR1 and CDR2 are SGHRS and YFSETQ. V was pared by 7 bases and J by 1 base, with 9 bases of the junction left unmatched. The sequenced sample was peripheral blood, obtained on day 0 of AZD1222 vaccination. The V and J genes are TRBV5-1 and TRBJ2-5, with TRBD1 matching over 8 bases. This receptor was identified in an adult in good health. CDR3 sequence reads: CASGQGRAPQETQYF. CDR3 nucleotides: TGCGCCAGCGGACAGGGAAGAGCCCCCCAAGAGACCCAGTACTTC.